This T cell receptor beta chain was captured in a study of Graves' ophthalmopathy and Graves' hyperthyroidism. RNA transcripts were the source from which TCR beta CDR3 regions were amplified. The workflow started with a first-round RT-PCR run with HTBI primers and then moved on to a second-round multiplex PCR. TCRdb re-called the multiplex PCR reads through MiXCR, storing one row per CDR3 protein. The data contain roughly 230,000 distinct CDR3 sequences, about 22% of them singletons. This CDR3 spans 16 amino acids. V gave up 0 bases and J gave up 2 bases, with 14 bases separating them. Looked up from germline, CDR1 is MNHEY and CDR2 is SVGAGI.

This TCR came from a woman in her 50s with Graves' ophthalmopathy. This chain uses TRBV6-5 with TRBJ2-7; tentatively, D is TRBD1 (6 bases). Source material: peripheral blood. CDR3 DNA: TGTGCCAGCAGTTACTCGTGGGATGCAGGGGCCTACGAGCAGTACTTC. This encodes CASSYSWDAGAYEQYF.